The 11 T cell receptor beta chains given below trace back to one sample, sequenced in a study of graft-versus-host responses after intestinal transplantation. CFSE-labeled responder cells (around 200,000) were plated with around 200,000 irradiated, violet-dye-labeled stimulator cells. Sequencing used immunoSEQ multiplex PCR; TCRdb keeps in-frame clones, though not all of them. The data contain more than 12,000 clones, about 34% of them seen just once; the ten biggest clones take up 1.9%. Sequencing used alloreactive CD8+ T cells from a mixed lymphocyte reaction culture, obtained before intestinal transplant. Subset denoted: CFSE-low proliferating T cells sorted from roughly 6-day pre-transplant mixed lymphocyte reaction (GvH or HvG direction). These receptor sequences come from a human patient who received an intestinal transplant.

The chain carries TRBV7-8 and TRBJ2-5; D possibly corresponds to TRBD1 (5 bases). Between the trimmed V and J ends, which lost 1 base and 4 bases, there was a span of 13 bases. Germline values: CDR1 SGHVS, CDR2 FQNEAQ. The CDR3 covers 15 residues. CDR3 nucleotide sequence: TGTGCCAGCAGCTTAGTGGCCAGGGTTGGAGAGACCCAGTACTTC. As protein: CASSLVARVGETQYF.

The V and J genes are TRBV7-9 and TRBJ1-5; D is unclear. The CDR3 is 14 residues long. Germline V gives CDR1 SEHNR, CDR2 FQNEAQ (reference sequence). Deletions cut 4 bases from V and 3 bases from J, with 10 bases between. This CDR3 reads CASSSTLVNQPQHF. The CDR3 coding sequence is TGTGCCAGCAGCTCCACTCTCGTCAATCAGCCCCAGCATTTT.

By sample share, this clone is medium-sized (0.01 to 0.1%). This chain links TRBV2 with TRBJ1-1; D call uncertain. Between the trimmed V and J ends, which lost 2 bases and 6 bases, there was a span of 13 bases. The CDR3 has 14 amino acids. Per the germline V gene, CDR1 is SNHLY and CDR2 is FYNNEI. The chain's CDR3 is CASSEIRGGAEAFF. DNA of the CDR3: TGTGCCAGCAGTGAAATTCGGGGTGGGGCTGAAGCTTTCTTT.

The rearrangement joins TRBV4-3 to TRBJ2-3; D is uncertain. The length of the CDR3 is 15 residues. V lost 0 bases and J lost 0, with 7 bases in between. CDR1 LGHNA and CDR2 YSLEER come from the germline V gene. The CDR3 loop reads CASSQDWPSTDTQYF. The CDR3 coding sequence is TGCGCCAGCAGCCAAGATTGGCCGAGCACAGATACGCAGTATTTT.

The chain recombines TRBV19 with TRBJ2-3; a weak D match, TRBD2 (7 bases). V was clipped by 3 bases and J by 5 bases, with 15 bases between them. The CDR3 has 15 amino acids. The germline gives CDR1 LNHDA, CDR2 SQIVND (reference sequence). The CDR3 DNA reads TGTGCCAGTAGTATCTGGGGGGGGGCCGTAGATACGCAGTATTTT. Translating it yields CASSIWGGAVDTQYF.

In its sample, this clone was seen a few times. The genes are TRBV7-2 and TRBJ1-5; 8 positions agree with TRBD1. The V segment lost 5 bases and the J segment 7 bases; nucleotides outside the gene matches: 7. Germline lookup yields CDR1 SGHTA and CDR2 FQGNSA. The CDR3 has 14 amino acids. CDR3 DNA sequence: TGTGCCAGCAGCCCCCAGGGGGCAGGACAGCCCCAGCATTTT. This codes for CASSPQGAGQPQHF.

V gene TRBV5-8 combines with J gene TRBJ1-4; no definite D call. Germline V gene data show CDR1 as SGHTS and CDR2 as YDEGEE. The V gene lost 2 bases and the J gene lost 9 bases, with 14 bases spanning the gap. This CDR3 region has 14 residues. The CDR3 protein is CASSFTGAVKKLFF. In nucleotides, the CDR3 is TGTGCCAGCAGCTTCACGGGAGCGGTCAAAAAACTGTTTTTT.

This clone has a handful of counts. The chain has TRBV11-2 and TRBJ2-5, with unresolved D. The J call may be faulty, since TRBJ2-7 better matches the DNA end. The V gene's germline CDR1 is SGHAT and CDR2 FQNNGV. The CDR3 is made up of 14 amino acids. DNA of the CDR3: TGTGCCAGCAGCTTAGGATACGGTTCCTACGAGCAGTACTTC. Residues: CASSLGYGSYEQYF.

V gene TRBV5-5 combines with J gene TRBJ1-2; perhaps TRBD1 as D (5 bases). This CDR3 contains 15 residues. Trimming removed 2 bases from V and 2 bases from J, with 13 bases in between. Germline CDR1 reads SGHKS; CDR2 reads YYEKEE (reference sequence). The CDR3 loop is CASSFTGGRNYGYTF. The CDR3 DNA reads as TGTGCCAGCAGCTTCACGGGGGGGAGGAACTATGGCTACACCTTC.

The rearrangement uses TRBV15 and TRBJ1-1; D is ambiguous. The V end lost 3 bases, the J end lost 3 bases, and 11 bases lay between the germline ends. The CDR3 is 14 residues long. Germline-derived CDR1 and CDR2 are LNHNV and YYDKDF (reference sequence). CDR3 nucleotide sequence: TGTGCCACCAGCAGCCCTTTAGATTACACTGAAGCTTTCTTT. Its protein is CATSSPLDYTEAFF.

The chain carries TRBV28 and TRBJ1-5; 8 bases fit TRBD1. Germline V gene data show CDR1 as MDHEN and CDR2 as SYDVKM. This CDR3 has 14 residues. J was trimmed by 7 bases and V by 5 bases; bases with no gene match: 7. The chain's CDR3 is CASSLRTGTQPQHF. DNA for the CDR3: TGTGCCAGCAGTCTCCGGACAGGGACCCAGCCCCAGCATTTT.